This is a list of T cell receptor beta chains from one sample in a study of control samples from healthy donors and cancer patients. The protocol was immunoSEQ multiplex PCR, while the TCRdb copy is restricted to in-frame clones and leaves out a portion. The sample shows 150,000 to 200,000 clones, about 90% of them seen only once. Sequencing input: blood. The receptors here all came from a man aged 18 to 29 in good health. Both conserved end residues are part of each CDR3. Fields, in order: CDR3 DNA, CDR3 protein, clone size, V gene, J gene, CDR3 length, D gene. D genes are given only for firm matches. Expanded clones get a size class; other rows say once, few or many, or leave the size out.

cdr3_nt: TGTGCCAGCAGTACGGGGCGGGGGCAAGAGACCCAGTACTTC; cdr3_aa: CASSTGRGQETQYF; clone_size: .; v_call: TRBV6-2/TRBV6-3; j_call: TRBJ2-5; cdr3_length: 14; d_call: TRBD2
cdr3_nt: TGCAGCGTTGCGGGACAATCCACAGATACGCAGTATTTT; cdr3_aa: CSVAGQSTDTQYF; clone_size: .; v_call: TRBV29-1; j_call: TRBJ2-3; cdr3_length: 13; d_call: .
cdr3_nt: TGTGCCAGCAGCGTAATGAACGGGGTGGTAGATACGCAGTATTTT; cdr3_aa: CASSVMNGVVDTQYF; clone_size: .; v_call: TRBV9; j_call: TRBJ2-3; cdr3_length: 15; d_call: .
cdr3_nt: TGTGCCAGCAGCTTAGGATTAGTCGGGGATACGCAGTATTTT; cdr3_aa: CASSLGLVGDTQYF; clone_size: .; v_call: TRBV11-3; j_call: TRBJ2-3; cdr3_length: 14; d_call: .
cdr3_nt: TGTGCCAGCAGCCCCCGCCTGGGGGATGGCTACACCTTC; cdr3_aa: CASSPRLGDGYTF; clone_size: .; v_call: TRBV7-8; j_call: TRBJ1-2; cdr3_length: 13; d_call: .
cdr3_nt: TGTGCCACCCGGACAGGCCTAGGGAACACTGAAGCTTTCTTT; cdr3_aa: CATRTGLGNTEAFF; clone_size: .; v_call: TRBV19; j_call: TRBJ1-1; cdr3_length: 14; d_call: TRBD1
cdr3_nt: TGTGCCAGCAGTGTTAGCGGAGACTATGGCTACACCTTC; cdr3_aa: CASSVSGDYGYTF; clone_size: .; v_call: TRBV2; j_call: TRBJ1-2; cdr3_length: 13; d_call: .
cdr3_nt: TGTGCCAGCAGCTTTAGAAGGTCCAGCAATCAGCCCCAGCATTTT; cdr3_aa: CASSFRRSSNQPQHF; clone_size: .; v_call: TRBV5-8; j_call: TRBJ1-5; cdr3_length: 15; d_call: .
cdr3_nt: TGTGCCACCAGCAGGGGACAGGGACGGAGTAATGAAAAACTGTTTTTT; cdr3_aa: CATSRGQGRSNEKLFF; clone_size: .; v_call: TRBV15; j_call: TRBJ1-4; cdr3_length: 16; d_call: TRBD1
cdr3_nt: TGTGCCAGCAGTTTAGCGGGACCGGACCAAGGGACCCAGTACTTC; cdr3_aa: CASSLAGPDQGTQYF; clone_size: .; v_call: TRBV28; j_call: TRBJ2-5; cdr3_length: 15; d_call: .
cdr3_nt: TGTGCCAGCAGCCTTTCACTAGCGGACCCAGCCCAGTACTTC; cdr3_aa: CASSLSLADPAQYF; clone_size: .; v_call: TRBV7-3; j_call: TRBJ2-5; cdr3_length: 14; d_call: TRBD2
cdr3_nt: TGTGCCAGCAGTGAAAGGGGGGGGGCAGATACGCAGTATTTT; cdr3_aa: CASSERGGADTQYF; clone_size: .; v_call: TRBV2; j_call: TRBJ2-3; cdr3_length: 14; d_call: .
cdr3_nt: TGTGCCAGCAGTTACAAGGTACTCCCCTACAATGAGCAGTTCTTC; cdr3_aa: CASSYKVLPYNEQFF; clone_size: .; v_call: TRBV6-6; j_call: TRBJ2-1; cdr3_length: 15; d_call: .
cdr3_nt: TGTGCCAGCAGCCCAAACTGGGGGCTTGGAAACACCATATATTTT; cdr3_aa: CASSPNWGLGNTIYF; clone_size: once; v_call: TRBV7-2; j_call: TRBJ1-3; cdr3_length: 15; d_call: .
cdr3_nt: TGTGCCAGCAGTGAAGCGCACAGGGTGGGGGAGACCCAGTACTTC; cdr3_aa: CASSEAHRVGETQYF; clone_size: .; v_call: TRBV6-1; j_call: TRBJ2-5; cdr3_length: 15; d_call: .
cdr3_nt: TGTGCCAGCAGCCGGACAGGGGGTTCACCCCTCCACTTT; cdr3_aa: CASSRTGGSPLHF; clone_size: .; v_call: TRBV12-3/TRBV12-4; j_call: TRBJ1-6; cdr3_length: 13; d_call: TRBD1
cdr3_nt: TGTGCCAGCAGCTCCACCCCAGGGACAGGGATCTGGGAGCAGTACTTC; cdr3_aa: CASSSTPGTGIWEQYF; clone_size: .; v_call: TRBV9; j_call: TRBJ2-7; cdr3_length: 16; d_call: TRBD1
cdr3_nt: TGTGCCAGCAGCAACCCCAGGCTAGGGATCAATAATTCACCCCTCCACTTT; cdr3_aa: CASSNPRLGINNSPLHF; clone_size: .; v_call: TRBV9; j_call: TRBJ1-6; cdr3_length: 17; d_call: .
cdr3_nt: TGTGCCAGCAGCGGACAGGGGTGGGACTATGGCTACACCTTC; cdr3_aa: CASSGQGWDYGYTF; clone_size: .; v_call: TRBV9; j_call: TRBJ1-2; cdr3_length: 14; d_call: TRBD1
cdr3_nt: TGTGCCAGCAGCCAAGATATAGATACGCAGTATTTT; cdr3_aa: CASSQDIDTQYF; clone_size: .; v_call: TRBV4-2; j_call: TRBJ2-3; cdr3_length: 12; d_call: .
cdr3_nt: TGTGCCACCAGCAGAGATAGACAGACGGGTCAGCCCCAGCATTTT; cdr3_aa: CATSRDRQTGQPQHF; clone_size: once; v_call: TRBV15; j_call: TRBJ1-5; cdr3_length: 15; d_call: .
cdr3_nt: TGTGCCAGCAGACTTACAGGAATCAATGAGCAGTTCTTC; cdr3_aa: CASRLTGINEQFF; clone_size: .; v_call: TRBV27; j_call: TRBJ2-1; cdr3_length: 13; d_call: .
cdr3_nt: TGCGCCAGCAGCCAGGCTGAGGGTCGCTCTGGGGCCAACGTCCTGACTTTC; cdr3_aa: CASSQAEGRSGANVLTF; clone_size: .; v_call: TRBV4-1; j_call: TRBJ2-6; cdr3_length: 17; d_call: .
cdr3_nt: TGTGCCAGCAGCAAAAAAGGCGGACAGGGAGTGGACGAGCAGTACTTC; cdr3_aa: CASSKKGGQGVDEQYF; clone_size: .; v_call: TRBV21-1; j_call: TRBJ2-7; cdr3_length: 16; d_call: .
cdr3_nt: TGTGCCAGTAGTCCTCAGACAGGGACGAGCGAGACCCAGTACTTC; cdr3_aa: CASSPQTGTSETQYF; clone_size: once; v_call: TRBV19; j_call: TRBJ2-5; cdr3_length: 15; d_call: TRBD1
cdr3_nt: TGCGCCAGCAGCCAAGATCGGAGCGGGGGGGCAGCAGATACGCAGTATTTT; cdr3_aa: CASSQDRSGGAADTQYF; clone_size: .; v_call: TRBV4-3; j_call: TRBJ2-3; cdr3_length: 17; d_call: TRBD2